This TCR beta chain was retrieved from a study of T cells after somatic rescue of genetic block. Here immunoSEQ multiplex PCR was the method, and the copy in TCRdb shows in-frame clones only, minus some. The sample gives roughly 11,000 clones, nearly 80% of which show up once; 7% to 10% is in the top ten. With 2 bases clipped from V and 9 bases from J, the junction kept 10 bases outside the gene matches. The length of the CDR3 is 16 residues. CDR1 is SGHRS, CDR2 YFSETQ, per germline. This clone was seen just once. The chain joins TRBV5-1 to TRBJ2-1, with 11 bases fitting TRBD2. Source material: peripheral blood mononuclear cells (PBMCs). The TCR originated in a boy under 18. The CDR3 DNA sequence: TGCGCCAGCAGCTTCACTAGCGGGAGTAGAAGAGGTGAGCAGTTCTTC. Translation gives CASSFTSGSRRGEQFF.